Presented here are 26 T cell receptor beta chains from one specimen sequenced in a study of radiotherapy plus CTLA-4 blockade in lung cancer. Profiling relied on immunoSEQ multiplex PCR, and the TCRdb table lists in-frame clones only, not all of them. Among roughly 100,000 clones, around 85% were seen once, and the ten largest hold 2% to 3%. The sequencing used peripheral blood, collected from a patient treated with radiotherapy plus ipilimumab. These receptors were taken from a human donor with non-small cell lung cancer that progressed on radiotherapy plus ipilimumab. Some clones in this sample may be carry-over from other donors' samples.

The chain uses TRBV2 and TRBJ2-5; possible D gene TRBD1, 5 bases. Trimming took 6 bases from V and 5 from J, leaving 13 bases between them. Germline V gene sequence: CDR1 SNHLY, CDR2 FYNNEI. CDR3 length equals 13 residues. The CDR3 nucleotides read TGTGCCAGCAGACCTCTAGGGGTGGAGACCCAGTACTTC. It translates to CASRPLGVETQYF.

The DNA of the CDR3 is TGTGCCAGCAGCTTTGGGACAGGGAATAACTATGGCTACACCTTC. Translation: CASSFGTGNNYGYTF. The J gene is TRBJ1-2, the V gene TRBV5-6, with TRBD1 matching over 9 bases. Germline V gives CDR1 SGHDT, CDR2 YYEEEE. The junction had 3 bases not matched to a gene; V was cut back by 2 bases and J by 1 base. This CDR3 is built from 15 residues.

The chain has TRBV4-1 and TRBJ2-7; D perhaps matches TRBD1 (6 bases). Germline V CDR1 and CDR2: MGHRA, YSYEKL. CDR3 length equals 15 residues. Trimming removed 2 bases at V and 4 bases at J, with 15 bases between. CDR3 region: CASSQHAQGPYEQYF. The CDR3 DNA reads as TGCGCCAGCAGCCAACATGCACAGGGTCCATACGAGCAGTACTTC.

The chain combines TRBV5-1 with TRBJ2-7; D perhaps matches TRBD1 (5 bases). Germline CDR1 and CDR2: SGHRS and YFSETQ. The CDR3 sequence is 13 residues long. Trimming stripped 0 bases from V and 7 bases from J, with 11 bases between. CDR3 region: CASSLGQKVEQYF. As DNA, the CDR3 is TGCGCCAGCAGCTTGGGACAGAAGGTTGAGCAGTACTTC.

A single count supports this clone. The chain couples TRBV29-1 to TRBJ2-1; 9 bases align to TRBD2. The CDR3 has 23 amino acids. CDR1 and CDR2 from the germline V gene are SQVTM and ANQGSEA. The V segment lost 0 bases and the J segment 0 bases; nucleotides outside the gene matches: 24. The DNA for the CDR3 is TGCAGCGTTGAAGACGCCCTGGGTGAGAGAGGCGGGGGGGCCGTCTACTCCTACAATGAGCAGTTCTTC. Translating gives CSVEDALGERGGGAVYSYNEQFF.

J is TRBJ2-7 and V is TRBV6-6; unclear D gene. Germline lookup yields CDR1 MNHNY and CDR2 SVGAGI (reference sequence). The CDR3 consists of 13 residues. V was cut by 4 bases and J by 2 bases, with 9 bases left in between. Written as DNA, the CDR3 is TGTGCCAGCAGTTCTCCGGATGCCTACGAGCAGTACTTC. Protein: CASSSPDAYEQYF.

The chain uses TRBV19 and TRBJ2-3; D gene unclear. The germline V gene has CDR1 LNHDA and CDR2 SQIVND (reference sequence). The V end lost 2 bases, the J end lost 2 bases, and 8 bases lay between the germline ends. This CDR3 is 14 amino acids long. The CDR3 DNA reads TGTGCCAGTAGTATAAGGCAAGCCACAGATACGCAGTATTTT. Protein sequence: CASSIRQATDTQYF.

This rearrangement joins TRBV30 to TRBJ2-1; no reliable D call. This CDR3 is built from 13 residues. Trimming took off 2 bases at V and 8 bases at J, with 13 bases between the two ends. Germline CDR1 and CDR2: GTSNPN and SVGIG (reference sequence). The DNA for the CDR3 is TGTGCCTGGAGTCAATTGGTAGCTCATGAGCAGTTCTTC. It yields the protein CAWSQLVAHEQFF.

This chain links TRBV12-5 with TRBJ1-1; possible D gene TRBD1, 6 bases. Per the germline V gene, CDR1 is LGHNT and CDR2 is FRNRAP. There are 14 residues in the CDR3. V was clipped by 7 bases and J by 6 bases, with 18 bases between them. As DNA, the CDR3 is TGTGCTAGTGCCGGTGACAGGTCAAGGTCTGAAGCTTTCTTT. Protein sequence: CASAGDRSRSEAFF. The full variable domain, rest sourced from reference TRBV12-5 and TRBJ1-1, is DARVTQTPRHKVTEMGQEVTMRCQPILGHNTVFWYRQTMMQGLELLAYFRNRAPLDDSGMPKDRFSAEMPDATLATLKIQPSEPRDSAVYFCASAGDRSRSEAFFGQGTRLTVV.

The V gene is TRBV9, the J gene TRBJ2-7, with D perhaps matching TRBD1 (6 bases). The CDR3 runs to 12 residues. Trimming left V 7 bases short and J 1 base short, with 9 bases between. The germline V gene encodes CDR1 SGDLS and CDR2 YYNGEE. In DNA form, the CDR3 reads TGTGCCAGCGGGGGCCAATCCTACGAGCAGTACTTC. Translation: CASGGQSYEQYF.

The rearrangement joins TRBV28 to TRBJ1-2; no clear D gene. V was trimmed by 8 bases and J by 3 bases, leaving 16 bases between them. Looked up from germline, CDR1 is MDHEN and CDR2 is SYDVKM. The length of the CDR3 is 14 residues. The CDR3 loop reads CASHSSGGYYGYTF. For the CDR3, the DNA is TGTGCCAGCCATTCCTCAGGAGGATACTATGGCTACACCTTC.

This clone has only one observation. The chain has TRBV27 and TRBJ2-1; D might be TRBD2 (5 bases). The CDR3 has 11 residues. Germline CDR1 and CDR2: MNHEY and SMNVEV (reference sequence). V lost 3 bases and J lost 9, with 6 bases in between. CDR3: CASSFGGEQFF. For the CDR3, the DNA is TGTGCCAGCAGTTTCGGAGGTGAGCAGTTCTTC.

CDR3 protein: CASSLTETQPQHF. In DNA form, the CDR3 reads TGTGCCAGCAGCTTAACAGAGACTCAGCCCCAGCATTTT. The chain is built from TRBV7-2 and TRBJ1-5; D unresolved. The CDR3 covers 13 residues. Trimming shortened V by 2 bases and J by 6 bases, and 8 bases separated the two germline ends. The germline V gene has CDR1 SGHTA and CDR2 FQGNSA.

This clone occurred once. The V call is TRBV29-1, the J call TRBJ1-6; D call uncertain. V dropped 7 bases and J dropped 2 bases, with 9 bases sitting between them. Germline V gene sequence: CDR1 SQVTM, CDR2 ANQGSEA. The CDR3 loop spans 13 amino acids. The CDR3 reads CSALHPYNSPLHF. DNA for the CDR3: TGCAGCGCTCTACATCCCTATAATTCACCCCTCCACTTT.

V is TRBV5-4 and J is TRBJ2-5, with a tentative D call TRBD2 (6 bases). V lost 2 bases and J 1 base, leaving 18 bases between the germline ends. CDR1 is SGHNT and CDR2 is YYREEE in the germline V gene (reference sequence). CDR3 length equals 17 residues. CDR3: CASSFEPGGVIQETQYF. CDR3 nucleotide sequence: TGTGCCAGCAGCTTTGAGCCTGGCGGGGTCATCCAAGAGACCCAGTACTTC.

This clone occurred a few times. The rearrangement links TRBV11-2 to TRBJ1-2; D gene ambiguous. CDR3 size: 14 residues. Trimming removed 0 bases from V and 2 bases from J, with 7 bases in between. Looked up from germline, CDR1 is SGHAT and CDR2 is FQNNGV. CDR3 nucleotide sequence: TGTGCCAGCAGCTTAGATCCCACGAACTATGGCTACACCTTC. It translates to CASSLDPTNYGYTF. The full variable domain, rest sourced from reference TRBV11-2 and TRBJ1-2, is EAGVAQSPRYKIIEKRQSVAFWCNPISGHATLYWYQQILGQGPKLLIQFQNNGVVDDSQLPKDRFSAERLKGVDSTLKIQPAKLEDSAVYLCASSLDPTNYGYTFGSGTRLTVV.

V and J are TRBV6-1 and TRBJ2-5; D not resolved. Germline values: CDR1 MNHNS, CDR2 SASEGT. Trimming pared 2 bases from V and 4 bases from J, leaving 8 bases between. CDR3 length: 13 residues. CDR3 bases: TGTGCCAGCAGTGAAATCGCGAGAGAGACCCAGTACTTC. It is translated as CASSEIARETQYF.

The chain uses TRBV11-2 and TRBJ2-7; D is ambiguous. Trimming shortened V by 0 bases and J by 6 bases, and 9 bases separated the two germline ends. The length of the CDR3 is 13 residues. Looked up from germline, CDR1 is SGHAT and CDR2 is FQNNGV. In nucleotides, the CDR3 is TGTGCCAGCAGCTTAGATCGGCAGGCCGAGCAGTACTTC. Its protein is CASSLDRQAEQYF.

This chain connects TRBV11-3 to TRBJ2-1; 8 bases align to TRBD1. CDR1 SGHNT and CDR2 YENEEA come from the germline V gene. CDR3 length: 15 residues. The V segment lost 5 bases and the J segment 0 bases; nucleotides outside the gene matches: 3. The CDR3 is CASSAGQGSYNEQFF. The CDR3 region has the DNA TGTGCCAGCAGCGCTGGACAGGGCTCCTACAATGAGCAGTTCTTC.

This clone has a handful of counts. The gene calls are TRBV19 and TRBJ2-3; no clear D gene. Germline values: CDR1 LNHDA, CDR2 SQIVND (reference sequence). The CDR3 totals 15 residues. V was pared by 1 base and J by 4 bases, with 12 bases between. The DNA of the CDR3 is TGTGCCAGTAGTATAGCCAGGACCCCCGCAGATACGCAGTATTTT. Protein product: CASSIARTPADTQYF. Supplemented by reference TRBV19 and TRBJ2-3, the full variable domain reads DGGITQSPKYLFRKEGQNVTLSCEQNLNHDAMYWYRQDPGQGLRLIYYSQIVNDFQKGDIAEGYSVSREKKESFPLTVTSAQKNPTAFYLCASSIARTPADTQYFGPGTRLTVL.

The V call is TRBV19, the J call TRBJ1-5; 12 bases map to TRBD1. CDR3 length equals 17 residues. The germline V gene has CDR1 LNHDA and CDR2 SQIVND (reference sequence). With V trimmed by 5 bases and J by 6 bases, 11 bases remained unmatched. The CDR3 DNA sequence: TGTGCCAGTAGTGTCCGGGACAGGGGGCGCGGTGGTCAGCCCCAGCATTTT. It translates to CASSVRDRGRGGQPQHF.

J is TRBJ1-6 and V is TRBV25-1; TRBD1 matches at 7 bases. The CDR3 contains 15 residues. J was trimmed by 6 bases and V by 6 bases; bases with no gene match: 8. The germline V gene encodes CDR1 MGHDK and CDR2 SYGVNS. CDR3 DNA: TGTGCCAGCAGGTCGACAGGGAGGAGTAATTCACCCCTCCACTTT. Its translation: CASRSTGRSNSPLHF.

The chain has TRBV9 and TRBJ2-7, with D possibly being TRBD1 or TRBD2 (6 bases each). This CDR3 is built from 15 residues. Between the trimmed V and J ends, which lost 4 bases and 5 bases, there was a span of 19 bases. CDR1 SGDLS and CDR2 YYNGEE come from the germline V gene. Written as DNA, the CDR3 is TGTGCCAGCAGCTCACAGGGAGGAGTAAGGGACGAGCAGTACTTC. This translates into CASSSQGGVRDEQYF.

The chain employs TRBV5-1 and TRBJ1-1, with D possibly being TRBD1 (5 bases). Trimming cost V 0 bases and J 1 base, with 10 bases left between them. CDR3 length equals 15 residues. CDR1 is SGHRS, CDR2 YFSETQ, per germline. CDR3 sequence: CASSLAGAGNTEAFF. As DNA, the CDR3 is TGCGCCAGCAGCTTGGCCGGGGCTGGGAACACTGAAGCTTTCTTT.

CDR3 sequence reads: CILEWGGRYIYNEQFF. The CDR3 DNA follows: TGCATACTAGAGTGGGGGGGGCGATATATATACAATGAGCAGTTCTTC. V is TRBV10-1 and J is TRBJ2-1; perhaps TRBD2 as D (7 bases). The CDR3 extends over 16 amino acids. Per germline, CDR1 WNHNN and CDR2 SYGVQD (reference sequence).

This sequence joins TRBV28 and TRBJ1-1; TRBD1 might be the D (6 bases). V lost 6 bases and J lost 4, with 18 bases in between. CDR3 size: 15 residues. In germline, CDR1 is MDHEN, CDR2 SYDVKM. The CDR3 sequence: CASRVTGGGGTEAFF. Here the CDR3 DNA reads TGTGCCAGCAGGGTGACTGGGGGAGGGGGCACTGAAGCTTTCTTT.